These 8 T cell receptor beta chains share one sample of origin, sequenced in a study of graft-versus-host responses after intestinal transplantation. These receptors' antigens are unknown. The assay was immunoSEQ multiplex PCR, and TCRdb's table has in-frame clones only and misses some. The sample has about 110,000 clones; roughly 93% are singletons. This material consisted of unstimulated CD8+ T cells sorted from spleen or lymph node cells, taken before intestinal transplant. These receptors all come from a human donor who received an intestinal transplant.

The chain links TRBV7-9 to TRBJ2-2; 11 bases fit TRBD2. Germline values: CDR1 SEHNR, CDR2 FQNEAQ (reference sequence). Unmatched junction bases numbered 13, after V lost 4 bases and J lost 9 bases. This CDR3 is 17 amino acids long. CDR3 in amino acids: CASSSEPGLAGGWELFF. DNA for the CDR3: TGTGCCAGCAGCTCCGAGCCGGGCCTAGCGGGAGGTTGGGAGCTGTTTTTT. The full variable domain, rest sourced from reference TRBV7-9 and TRBJ2-2, is DTGVSQNPRHKITKRGQNVTFRCDPISEHNRLYWYRQTLGQGPEFLTYFQNEAQLEKSRLLSDRFSAERPKGSFSTLEIQRTEQGDSAMYLCASSSEPGLAGGWELFFGEGSRLTVL.

Points on this clone: The same CDR3 arises from other DNA sequences in this sample as well. V and J are TRBV7-3 and TRBJ2-3, with 9 bases matching TRBD2. Trimming took 5 bases from V and 0 from J; bases not matched to a gene: 3. Germline CDR1 SGHTA, CDR2 FQGTGA. This CDR3 has 15 residues. This chain's CDR3 is CASSLTSGSTDTQYF. CDR3 DNA sequence: TGTGCCAGCAGCCTCACTAGCGGGAGCACAGATACGCAGTATTTT.

The rearrangement uses TRBV29-1 and TRBJ1-1; 10 bases line up with TRBD1. After removal of 3 bases from V and 0 bases from J, the junction contained 4 bases not matched to a gene. Looked up from germline, CDR1 is SQVTM and CDR2 is ANQGSEA. The CDR3 contains 15 residues. The CDR3 reads CSVDGTGDMNTEAFF. CDR3 DNA: TGCAGCGTTGACGGGACAGGGGATATGAACACTGAAGCTTTCTTT.

There are a few counts of this clone. The chain carries TRBV6-5 and TRBJ2-7, with 8 nucleotides matching TRBD2. J lost 5 bases, V lost 2 bases, and 8 bases had no gene match. The CDR3 is 15 amino acids. Germline V gives CDR1 MNHEY, CDR2 SVGAGI. The CDR3 loop is CASSYDSGSSDEQYF. DNA of the CDR3: TGTGCCAGCAGTTACGACAGCGGGAGTAGCGACGAGCAGTACTTC.

The chain is built from TRBV11-2 and TRBJ2-5, with 7 positions matching TRBD2. The CDR3 has 15 amino acids. Germline CDR1 and CDR2: SGHAT and FQNNGV. Unmatched junction bases numbered 6, after V lost 1 base and J lost 4 bases. Here the CDR3 reads CASSLGMASGETQYF. The CDR3 coding sequence is TGTGCCAGCAGCTTAGGGATGGCTAGCGGAGAGACCCAGTACTTC.

The chain links TRBV21-1 to TRBJ2-7; TRBD2, the table's D call, lacks a check against the DNA. TRBV21-1 represents a pseudogene. CDR3 length: 15 residues. In DNA, the CDR3 is TGTGCCAGCAGCTCCGGGACTAGCGGGATTTACGAGCAGTACTTC. Protein: CASSSGTSGIYEQYF.

V and J are TRBV9 and TRBJ2-1, with 11 bases identical to TRBD2. This CDR3 is 13 amino acids long. The J segment lost 10 bases and the V segment lost 4 bases, leaving 4 bases of the junction unmatched. The germline gives CDR1 SGDLS, CDR2 YYNGEE. The DNA of the CDR3 is TGTGCCAGCAGCATAGCTAGCGGGGGGGAGCAGTTCTTC. Protein: CASSIASGGEQFF.

The CDR3 coding sequence is TGTGCCAGCAGCCCGACAGGGCCTGGCTATGGCTACACCTTC. This gives the protein CASSPTGPGYGYTF. The V gene is TRBV7-8, the J gene TRBJ1-2, with 7 nucleotides matching TRBD1. V trimming: 5 bases; J trimming: 4 bases; junction bases outside the gene matches: 7. Germline V CDR1 and CDR2: SGHVS, FQNEAQ. This CDR3 comprises 14 residues.